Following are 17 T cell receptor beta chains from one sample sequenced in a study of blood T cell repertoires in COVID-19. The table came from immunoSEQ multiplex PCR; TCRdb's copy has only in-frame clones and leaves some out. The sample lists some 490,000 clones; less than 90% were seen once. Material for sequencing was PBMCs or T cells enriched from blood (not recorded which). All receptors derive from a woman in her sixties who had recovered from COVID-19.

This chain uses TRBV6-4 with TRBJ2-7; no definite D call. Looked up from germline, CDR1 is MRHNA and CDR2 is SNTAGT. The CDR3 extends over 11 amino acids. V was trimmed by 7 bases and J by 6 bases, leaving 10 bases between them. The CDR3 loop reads CASTRGIEQYV. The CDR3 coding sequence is TGTGCCAGCACACGAGGTATCGAGCAGTACGTC.

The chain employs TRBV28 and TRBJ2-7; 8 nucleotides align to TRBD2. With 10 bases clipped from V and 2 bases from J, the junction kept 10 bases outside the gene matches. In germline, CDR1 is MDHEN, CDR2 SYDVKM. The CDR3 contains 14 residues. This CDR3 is CATQRGTPPYEQYF. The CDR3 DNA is TGTGCCACCCAGCGGGGGACACCTCCCTACGAGCAGTACTTC. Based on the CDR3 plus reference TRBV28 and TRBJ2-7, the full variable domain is DVKVTQSSRYLVKRTGEKVFLECVQDMDHENMFWYRQDPGLGLRLIYFSYDVKMKEKGDIPEGYSVSREKKERFSLILESASTNQTSMYLCATQRGTPPYEQYFGPGTRLTVT.

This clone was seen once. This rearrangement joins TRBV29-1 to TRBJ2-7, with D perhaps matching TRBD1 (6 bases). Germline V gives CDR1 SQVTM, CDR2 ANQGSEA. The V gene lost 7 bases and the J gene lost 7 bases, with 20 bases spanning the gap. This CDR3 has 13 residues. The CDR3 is CSAAGEGTREQYF. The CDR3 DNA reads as TGCAGCGCTGCAGGGGAAGGAACGAGGGAGCAGTACTTC.

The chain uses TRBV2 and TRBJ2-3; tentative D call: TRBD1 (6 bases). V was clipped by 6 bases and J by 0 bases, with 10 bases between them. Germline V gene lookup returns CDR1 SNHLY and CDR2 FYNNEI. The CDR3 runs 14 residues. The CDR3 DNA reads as TGTGCCAGCAGCGCTGGACAGAGCACAGATACGCAGTATTTT. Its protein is CASSAGQSTDTQYF.

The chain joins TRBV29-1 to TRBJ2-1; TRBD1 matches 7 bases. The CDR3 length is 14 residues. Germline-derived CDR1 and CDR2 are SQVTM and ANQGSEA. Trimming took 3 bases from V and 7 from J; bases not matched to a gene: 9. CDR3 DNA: TGCAGCGTTGAGGGACAGCAGTTACAGAATGAGCAGTTCTTC. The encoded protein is CSVEGQQLQNEQFF.

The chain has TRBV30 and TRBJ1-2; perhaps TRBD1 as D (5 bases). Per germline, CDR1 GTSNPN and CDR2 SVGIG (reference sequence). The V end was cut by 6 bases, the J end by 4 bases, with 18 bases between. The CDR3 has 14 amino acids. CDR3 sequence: CACPRGGDGYGYTF. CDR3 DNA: TGTGCCTGCCCTAGGGGAGGCGATGGCTATGGCTACACCTTC.

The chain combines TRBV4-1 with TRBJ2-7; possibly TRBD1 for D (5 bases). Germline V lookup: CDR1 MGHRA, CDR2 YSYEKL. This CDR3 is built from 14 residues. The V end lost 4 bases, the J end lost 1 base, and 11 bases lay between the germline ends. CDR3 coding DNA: TGCGCCAGCAGCCCTTACGACAGATCCTACGAGCAGTACTTC. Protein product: CASSPYDRSYEQYF.

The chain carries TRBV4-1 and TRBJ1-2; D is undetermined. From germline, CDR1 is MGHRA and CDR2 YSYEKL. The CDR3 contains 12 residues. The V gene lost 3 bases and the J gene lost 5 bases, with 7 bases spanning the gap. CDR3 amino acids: CASSHSIYGYTF. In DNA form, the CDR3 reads TGCGCCAGCAGCCATAGCATTTATGGCTACACCTTC.

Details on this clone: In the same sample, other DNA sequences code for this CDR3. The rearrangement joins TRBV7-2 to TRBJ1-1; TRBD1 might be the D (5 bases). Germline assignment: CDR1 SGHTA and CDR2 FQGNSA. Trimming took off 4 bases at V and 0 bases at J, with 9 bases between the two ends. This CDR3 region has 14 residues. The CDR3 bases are TGTGCCAGCAGCTCTACAGGCTTGAACACTGAAGCTTTCTTT. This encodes CASSSTGLNTEAFF. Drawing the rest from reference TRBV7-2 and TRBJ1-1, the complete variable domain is GAGVSQSPSNKVTEKGKDVELRCDPISGHTALYWYRQSLGQGLEFLIYFQGNSAPDKSGLPSDRFSAERTGGSVSTLTIQRTQQEDSAVYLCASSSTGLNTEAFFGQGTRLTVV.

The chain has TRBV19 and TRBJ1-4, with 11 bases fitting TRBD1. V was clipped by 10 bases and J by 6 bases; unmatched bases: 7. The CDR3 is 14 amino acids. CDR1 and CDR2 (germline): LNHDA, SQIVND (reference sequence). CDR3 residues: CATRTGGADEKLFF. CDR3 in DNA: TGTGCCACCCGGACAGGGGGCGCCGATGAAAAACTGTTTTTT.

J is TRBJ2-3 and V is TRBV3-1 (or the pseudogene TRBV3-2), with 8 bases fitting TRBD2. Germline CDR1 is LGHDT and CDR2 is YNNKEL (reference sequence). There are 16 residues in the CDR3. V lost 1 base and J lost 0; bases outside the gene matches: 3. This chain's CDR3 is CASSQVGGASTDTQYF. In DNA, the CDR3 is TGTGCCAGCAGCCAAGTCGGGGGGGCCAGCACAGATACGCAGTATTTT.

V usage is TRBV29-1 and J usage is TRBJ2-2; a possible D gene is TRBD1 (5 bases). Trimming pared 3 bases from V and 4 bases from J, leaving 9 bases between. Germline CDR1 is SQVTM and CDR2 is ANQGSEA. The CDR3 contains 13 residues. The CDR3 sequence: CSVDGQGTGELFF. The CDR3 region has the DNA TGCAGCGTTGATGGGCAGGGCACCGGGGAGCTGTTTTTT.

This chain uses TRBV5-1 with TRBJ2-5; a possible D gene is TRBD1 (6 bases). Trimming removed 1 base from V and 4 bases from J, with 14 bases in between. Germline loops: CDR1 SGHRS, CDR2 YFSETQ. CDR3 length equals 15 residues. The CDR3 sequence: CASSLMAGERETQYF. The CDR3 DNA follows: TGCGCCAGCAGCTTGATGGCAGGGGAGCGAGAGACCCAGTACTTC.

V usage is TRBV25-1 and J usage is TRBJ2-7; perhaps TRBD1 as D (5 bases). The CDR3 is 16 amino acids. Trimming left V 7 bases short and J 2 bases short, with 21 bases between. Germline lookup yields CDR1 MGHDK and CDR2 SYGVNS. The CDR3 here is CASNQSGRVGTYEQYV. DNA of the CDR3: TGTGCCAGCAATCAATCGGGCAGGGTAGGAACCTACGAGCAGTACGTC.

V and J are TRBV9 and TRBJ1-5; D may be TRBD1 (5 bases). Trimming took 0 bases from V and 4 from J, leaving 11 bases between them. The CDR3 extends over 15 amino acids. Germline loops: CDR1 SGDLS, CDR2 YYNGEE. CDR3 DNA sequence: TGTGCCAGCAGCGTAGGGGGCGCGGTGAATCAGCCCCAGCATTTT. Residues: CASSVGGAVNQPQHF.

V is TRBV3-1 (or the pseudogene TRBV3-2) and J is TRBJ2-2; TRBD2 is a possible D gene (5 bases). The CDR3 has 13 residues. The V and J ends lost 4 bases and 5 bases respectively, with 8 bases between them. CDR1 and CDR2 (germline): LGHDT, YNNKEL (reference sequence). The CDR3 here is CASSRLTTGELFF. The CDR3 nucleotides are TGTGCCAGCAGCCGACTAACAACCGGGGAGCTGTTTTTT.

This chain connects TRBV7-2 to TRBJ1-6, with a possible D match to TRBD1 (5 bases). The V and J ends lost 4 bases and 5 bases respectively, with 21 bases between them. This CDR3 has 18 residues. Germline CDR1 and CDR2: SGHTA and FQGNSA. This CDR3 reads CASSWMPQRDFHNSPLHF. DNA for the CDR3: TGTGCCAGCAGCTGGATGCCGCAACGGGACTTCCATAATTCACCCCTCCACTTT. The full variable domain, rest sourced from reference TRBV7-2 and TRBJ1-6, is GAGVSQSPSNKVTEKGKDVELRCDPISGHTALYWYRQSLGQGLEFLIYFQGNSAPDKSGLPSDRFSAERTGGSVSTLTIQRTQQEDSAVYLCASSWMPQRDFHNSPLHFGNGTRLTVT.